Listed here are 25 T cell receptor beta chains from one sample, sequenced in a study of molecular identifiers for immune sequencing clone quantification. In TCRdb, the PCR reads were re-called with MiXCR into one record per CDR3 protein. This sample yields under 650,000 distinct CDR3 sequences, of which 15% to 20% are seen a single time; 0.85% belongs to the top ten. Source material: naive CD8+ T cells from blood, with Jurkat cell RNA spiked in. Indicated subset: FACS-sorted CD8+CD4-CCR7+CD45RA+ naive T cells. The receptors were gathered from a human donor in good health. Some libraries in this study had Jurkat cell RNA spiked in.

This clonotype was counted between two and nine times. The V gene is TRBV12-3 or TRBV12-4, the J gene TRBJ2-7; the D is unclear. V lost 3 bases to trimming and J lost 6 bases, with 9 bases between them. The CDR3 extends over 12 amino acids. The CDR3 protein is CASSFQVSEQYF. CDR3 bases: TGTGCCAGCAGTTTCCAGGTATCCGAGCAGTACTTC.

This clonotype has at least ten counts. The genes are TRBV4-1 and TRBJ1-2, with D unclear. Germline values: CDR1 MGHRA, CDR2 YSYEKL. The CDR3 consists of 13 residues. V dropped 2 bases and J dropped 4 bases, with 8 bases sitting between them. This chain's CDR3 is CASSQNSLYGYTF. The CDR3 DNA sequence: TGCGCCAGCAGCCAAAATTCCCTCTATGGCTACACCTTC.

This clonotype was observed many times. The chain couples TRBV2 to TRBJ1-5; D not resolved. The CDR3 spans 14 residues. Looked up from germline, CDR1 is SNHLY and CDR2 is FYNNEI. The V end lost 3 bases, the J end lost 5 bases, and 11 bases lay between the germline ends. The CDR3 spells CASSDGDSDQPQHF. The DNA of the CDR3 is TGTGCCAGCAGTGATGGGGATTCGGATCAGCCCCAGCATTTT.

This clonotype was counted at least ten times. The rearrangement joins TRBV2 to TRBJ2-2, with D tentatively TRBD1 (6 bases). The CDR3 totals 15 residues. Looked up from germline, CDR1 is SNHLY and CDR2 is FYNNEI. V lost 5 bases and J 7 bases, leaving 17 bases between the germline ends. The CDR3 region is CASSPDRMESGELFF. The CDR3 DNA reads TGTGCCAGCAGTCCCGACAGGATGGAGAGCGGGGAGCTGTTTTTT.

This clonotype was detected many times. This rearrangement joins TRBV5-1 to TRBJ2-1; 10 bases are shared with TRBD1. The germline CDR1 and CDR2 sequences are SGHRS and YFSETQ. V dropped 4 bases and J dropped 6; count of bases not matched to a gene: 7. The CDR3 totals 15 residues. The chain's CDR3 is CASSPDRGLGNEQFF. The CDR3 DNA reads as TGCGCCAGCAGCCCCGACAGGGGGCTAGGCAATGAGCAGTTCTTC.

The chain has TRBV4-3 and TRBJ2-1; 8 nucleotides match TRBD2. J was trimmed by 4 bases and V by 0 bases; bases with no gene match: 8. Germline V lookup: CDR1 LGHNA, CDR2 YSLEER. The CDR3 contains 17 residues. The CDR3 protein is CASSQEADSGAYNEQFF. CDR3 nucleotides: TGCGCCAGCAGCCAAGAAGCCGATAGCGGGGCTTACAATGAGCAGTTCTTC.

This clonotype was counted at least ten times. This chain links TRBV11-2 with TRBJ2-5; 9 bases fit TRBD2. Looked up from germline, CDR1 is SGHAT and CDR2 is FQNNGV. Germline trimming cut 5 bases from V and 5 bases from J; bases unmatched to any gene: 6. The CDR3 spans 14 residues. DNA for the CDR3: TGTGCCAGCAGCCCGAACCTAGCGGGGGAGACCCAGTACTTC. It encodes CASSPNLAGETQYF.

Comment on this clonotype: A clone one base away is much larger, so this may be a read error. V and J are TRBV21-1 and TRBJ1-5. TRBV21-1 represents a pseudogene. The CDR3 has 16 residues. CDR3 residues: CASSKRGLNSNQPRHF. DNA for the CDR3: TGTGCCAGCAGCAAAAGGGGATTGAATAGCAATCAGCCCCGGCATTTT.

In its sample, this clonotype was seen a few times. V and J are TRBV19 and TRBJ2-3; no clear D gene. Trimming stripped 1 base from V and 4 bases from J, with 9 bases between. Germline CDR1 and CDR2: LNHDA and SQIVND (reference sequence). The CDR3 is 14 amino acids. Written as DNA, the CDR3 is TGTGCCAGTAGTATAGGCGTTGGGCCAGATACGCAGTATTTT. This encodes CASSIGVGPDTQYF.

In this sample, this clonotype turned up a few times. The J gene is TRBJ2-2, the V gene TRBV9; 9 bases align to TRBD2. CDR1 is SGDLS, CDR2 YYNGEE, per germline. The CDR3 loop spans 20 amino acids. Losses at the gene ends were 0 bases for V and 1 base for J; bases not matched to a gene: 13. In DNA, the CDR3 is TGTGCCAGCAGCGTAGACTTGTTGCGGGGGGGCGGGGAGAACACCGGGGAGCTGTTTTTT. Protein: CASSVDLLRGGGENTGELFF.

This clonotype was observed at least ten times. The rearrangement joins TRBV27 to TRBJ2-3; 11 bases are a match to TRBD1. With 6 bases clipped from V and 10 bases from J, the junction kept 9 bases outside the gene matches. The CDR3 has 14 residues. Germline-derived CDR1 and CDR2 are MNHEY and SMNVEV (reference sequence). CDR3 nucleotides: TGTGCCAGCAGGATTGGACAGGGGGCCTGGCCGCAGTATTTT. Encoded protein: CASRIGQGAWPQYF.

The rearrangement joins TRBV30 to TRBJ2-7, with 8 positions matching TRBD1. CDR1 is GTSNPN and CDR2 is SVGIG in the germline V gene (reference sequence). The junction had 5 bases not matched to a gene; V was cut back by 8 bases and J by 2 bases. The CDR3 sequence is 12 residues long. CDR3 DNA sequence: TGTGCCATACAGGGGGACACCTACGAGCAGTACTTC. It translates to CAIQGDTYEQYF.

As to this clonotype: This may stem from a read error, because a much larger clone lies one nucleotide away. The chain links TRBV11-2 to TRBJ1-1, with a weak D call TRBD1 (5 bases). V lost 4 bases and J lost 2, with 17 bases in between. The germline gives CDR1 SGHAT, CDR2 FQNNGV. This CDR3 has 16 residues. CDR3 residues: CASSSAGVLTNTEAFF. Written as DNA, the CDR3 is TGTGCCAGCAGCTCAGCGGGGGTTTTGACCAACACTGAAGCTTTCTTT. Complete variable domain (other parts from reference TRBV11-2 and TRBJ1-1): EAGVAQSPRYKIIEKRQSVAFWCNPISGHATLYWYQQILGQGPKLLIQFQNNGVVDDSQLPKDRFSAERLKGVDSTLKIQPAKLEDSAVYLCASSSAGVLTNTEAFFGQGTRLTVV.

Worth noting for this clonotype: The junction shows a germline mismatch at one end, possibly a read error. This sequence joins TRBV15 and TRBJ2-5, with D tentatively TRBD2 (5 bases). The CDR3 totals 18 residues. Germline CDR1 is LNHNV and CDR2 is YYDKDF (reference sequence). The CDR3 DNA is TGTGCCACCAGCAGAGATCTGATGCGAGGAGGCCACCAAGAGACCCAGCACTTC. It yields the protein CATSRDLMRGGHQETQHF.

This chain connects TRBV29-1 to TRBJ1-2; tentative D call: TRBD1 (6 bases). V was clipped by 7 bases and J by 4 bases, with 16 bases between them. The CDR3 is 13 amino acids. Per germline, CDR1 SQVTM and CDR2 ANQGSEA. The CDR3 sequence is CSAPSGGCYGYTF. CDR3 DNA: TGCAGCGCACCGAGCGGGGGCTGCTATGGCTACACCTTC.

This clonotype was seen at least ten times. The chain is built from TRBV20-1 and TRBJ1-1; D is unresolved. Germline CDR1 DFQATT, CDR2 SNEGSKA (reference sequence). Trimming removed 2 bases from V and 6 bases from J, with 7 bases in between. The CDR3 has 11 residues. CDR3 amino acids: CSARSVPEAFF. CDR3 nucleotides: TGCAGTGCTAGATCGGTACCTGAAGCTTTCTTT.

This clonotype was counted a few times. The V gene is TRBV4-2, the J gene TRBJ2-3; TRBD2 agrees at 11 bases. With V trimmed by 3 bases and J by 4 bases, 6 bases remained unmatched. This CDR3 contains 16 residues. The germline V gene encodes CDR1 LGHNA and CDR2 YNFKEQ. The CDR3 loop is CASSQTSGNLADTQYF. The DNA of the CDR3 is TGTGCCAGCAGCCAGACTAGCGGGAACCTGGCAGATACGCAGTATTTT.

As concerns this clonotype: It may be a read error: a sequence one base away is much more abundant. CDR3 DNA sequence: TGTGTCAGCAGCTTTTCGGGAACTCAAGAGACCCAGTACTTC. Translating gives CVSSFSGTQETQYF. V gene TRBV5-3 combines with J gene TRBJ2-5, with a weak D call TRBD2 (5 bases). TRBV5-3 is an ORF, with its function uncertain. This CDR3 is built from 14 residues.

The sample holds one count of this clonotype. The J gene is TRBJ1-5, the V gene TRBV19; TRBD1 matches 11 bases. After removal of 10 bases from V and 7 bases from J, the junction contained 3 bases not matched to a gene. The CDR3 sequence is 12 residues long. Germline V gives CDR1 LNHDA, CDR2 SQIVND (reference sequence). The CDR3 coding sequence is TGTGCCATCGGGACAGGGGGACAGCCCCAGCATTTT. This gives the protein CAIGTGGQPQHF.

A few counts support this clonotype. The V call is TRBV29-1, the J call TRBJ1-2, with D possibly being TRBD1 (5 bases). This CDR3 has 14 amino acids. CDR1 is SQVTM and CDR2 is ANQGSEA in the germline V gene. V shed 4 bases and J shed 6 bases, with 18 bases lying between them. The CDR3 DNA sequence: TGCAGCGTTGTCTTGAGGGGCCTTGGCCATGGCTACACCTTC. It yields the protein CSVVLRGLGHGYTF.

The gene calls are TRBV30 and TRBJ2-7, with D uncertain. This CDR3 has 14 amino acids. CDR1 is GTSNPN, CDR2 SVGIG, per germline (reference sequence). V lost 3 bases, J lost 6 bases, and 18 bases lay in between. CDR3 nucleotides: TGTGCCTGGAGCAGATTTGTGAGTTCGGGCGAGCAGTACTTC. Amino acids: CAWSRFVSSGEQYF. The full variable domain, its missing parts supplied by reference TRBV30 and TRBJ2-7, is SQTIHQWPATLVQPVGSPLSLECTVEGTSNPNLYWYRQAAGRGLQLLFYSVGIGQISSEVPQNLSASRPQDRQFILSSKKLLLSDSGFYLCAWSRFVSSGEQYFGPGTRLTVT.

Note on this clonotype: Since a much larger clone is just one base distant, this may be a read error. The V gene is TRBV7-9, the J gene TRBJ2-7; 9 bases map to TRBD2. Germline assignment: CDR1 SEHNR and CDR2 FQNEAQ (reference sequence). The CDR3 spans 16 residues. Trimming took 5 bases from V and 3 from J; bases not matched to a gene: 11. Here the CDR3 reads CASSPIAGDGSYEQYF. CDR3 bases: TGTGCCAGCAGCCCCATAGCGGGAGATGGGAGCTACGAGCAGTACTTC. Using reference TRBV7-9 and TRBJ2-7 for the parts outside the CDR3, the full variable domain is DTGVSQNPRHKITKRGQNVTFRCDPISEHNRLYWYRQTLGQGPEFLTYFQNEAQLEKSRLLSDRFSAERPKGSFSTLEIQRTEQGDSAMYLCASSPIAGDGSYEQYFGPGTRLTVT.

This clonotype was detected many times. V usage is TRBV7-2 and J usage is TRBJ2-7; the D is unclear. V lost 5 bases and J 2 bases, leaving 13 bases between the germline ends. In germline, CDR1 is SGHTA, CDR2 FQGNSA. The CDR3 is 14 amino acids. CDR3: CASSLRPETYEQYF. Written as DNA, the CDR3 is TGTGCCAGCAGCCTGAGACCGGAGACCTACGAGCAGTACTTC. The variable domain in full, with the rest retrieved from reference TRBV7-2 and TRBJ2-7, is GAGVSQSPSNKVTEKGKDVELRCDPISGHTALYWYRQSLGQGLEFLIYFQGNSAPDKSGLPSDRFSAERTGGSVSTLTIQRTQQEDSAVYLCASSLRPETYEQYFGPGTRLTVT.

This clonotype was detected many times. The chain links TRBV4-3 to TRBJ2-5; D unresolved. Trimming left V 1 base short and J 5 bases short, with 8 bases between. Germline V gene lookup returns CDR1 LGHNA and CDR2 YSLEER. This CDR3 is built from 13 residues. CDR3 sequence reads: CASSQALMETQYF. CDR3 nucleotides: TGCGCCAGCAGCCAAGCGCTTATGGAGACCCAGTACTTC.

This clonotype was recorded at least ten times. This chain links TRBV13 with TRBJ1-6, with no clear D. Trimming cost V 6 bases and J 10 bases, with 16 bases left between them. The germline CDR1 and CDR2 sequences are PRHDT and FYEKMQ (reference sequence). This CDR3 has 14 amino acids. The CDR3 here is CASSAGGNRSPLHF. The CDR3 nucleotides are TGTGCCAGCAGTGCAGGTGGGAATCGGTCACCCCTCCACTTT.